This passage covers 11 T cell receptor beta chains from one sample sequenced in a study of CD8+CD57+ T cells in acquired aplastic anemia. The template used for profiling TCR beta VDJ and CDR3 was genomic DNA. TCRdb re-called the reads through MiXCR, storing one row per CDR3 protein. The table includes about 210,000 distinct CDR3 sequences, around 60% detected once. The sample consisted of sorted CD4+, CD8+, or CD8+CD57+ T cells (not recorded which) from PBMCs. The receptors originated from a human donor in good health.

The genes are TRBV19 and TRBJ2-7; D may match TRBD1 or TRBD2 (6 bases each). The germline gives CDR1 LNHDA, CDR2 SQIVND (reference sequence). V lost 6 bases, J lost 5 bases, and 14 bases lay in between. The CDR3 totals 13 residues. This chain's CDR3 is CASSGGNQNEQYF. CDR3 nucleotide sequence: TGTGCCAGTAGCGGGGGCAACCAGAACGAGCAGTACTTC.

This clonotype was seen many times. The J gene is TRBJ2-7, the V gene TRBV11-2; 10 bases agree with TRBD2. Trimming at V came to 5 bases and at J to 2 bases, leaving 6 bases not matched to a gene. This CDR3 has 15 residues. The germline V gene has CDR1 SGHAT and CDR2 FQNNGV. This CDR3 is CASSAASGSTYEQYF. The CDR3 DNA is TGTGCCAGCAGCGCCGCTAGCGGGAGTACCTACGAGCAGTACTTC. Full variable domain (missing parts from reference TRBV11-2 and TRBJ2-7): EAGVAQSPRYKIIEKRQSVAFWCNPISGHATLYWYQQILGQGPKLLIQFQNNGVVDDSQLPKDRFSAERLKGVDSTLKIQPAKLEDSAVYLCASSAASGSTYEQYFGPGTRLTVT.

The V call is TRBV29-1, the J call TRBJ2-3; TRBD1 matches at 11 bases. Germline trimming cut 6 bases from V and 5 bases from J; bases unmatched to any gene: 7. CDR1 is SQVTM and CDR2 is ANQGSEA in the germline V gene. CDR3 length: 14 residues. CDR3 sequence (DNA): TGCAGCGTAGGGACAGGGGGAGTAGTAGATACGCAGTATTTT. Its translation: CSVGTGGVVDTQYF.

This chain joins TRBV20-1 and TRBJ2-2, with D possibly TRBD1 on 6 matching bases. Germline CDR1 and CDR2: DFQATT and SNEGSKA (reference sequence). The CDR3 extends over 14 amino acids. V lost 0 bases and J lost 1, with 6 bases in between. Here the CDR3 DNA reads TGCAGTGCTAGAGACAGGGGGAACACCGGGGAGCTGTTTTTT. Its protein product is CSARDRGNTGELFF.

At least ten counts were recorded for this clonotype. The genes are TRBV20-1 and TRBJ2-7; TRBD1 agrees at 7 bases. Germline-derived CDR1 and CDR2 are DFQATT and SNEGSKA (reference sequence). CDR3 size: 15 residues. The V segment lost 0 bases and the J segment 5 bases; nucleotides outside the gene matches: 10. The CDR3 loop reads CSARDRDRSNDEQYF. The CDR3 DNA sequence: TGCAGTGCTAGAGACCGGGACAGATCGAACGACGAGCAGTACTTC.

This clonotype occurred a few times. This rearrangement joins TRBV7-2 to TRBJ2-7; no clear D. CDR1 is SGHTA and CDR2 is FQGNSA in the germline V gene. The V gene lost 5 bases and the J gene lost 0 bases, with 14 bases spanning the gap. The length of the CDR3 is 15 residues. CDR3 DNA: TGTGCCAGCAGCCTGACCTTGTCGGGCTCCTACGAGCAGTACTTC. Translating it yields CASSLTLSGSYEQYF.

This clonotype was seen repeatedly, ten times or more. The chain couples TRBV20-1 to TRBJ2-7; tentative D call: TRBD1 (7 bases). The CDR3 length is 15 residues. Germline CDR1 reads DFQATT; CDR2 reads SNEGSKA (reference sequence). V shed 1 base and J shed 3 bases, with 16 bases lying between them. The CDR3 here is CSARGRTGLIYEQYF. The CDR3 nucleotides are TGCAGTGCTAGAGGGAGGACAGGACTAATCTACGAGCAGTACTTC.

There are many counts of this clonotype. CDR3: CASLPGQGTYGYTF. The CDR3 bases are TGTGCCAGCTTGCCGGGACAGGGAACTTATGGCTACACCTTC. V usage is TRBV7-8 and J usage is TRBJ1-2; TRBD1 matches 9 bases. V was clipped by 8 bases and J by 5 bases; unmatched bases: 9. The CDR3 has 14 residues. The germline V gene has CDR1 SGHVS and CDR2 FQNEAQ.

The chain has TRBV15 and TRBJ1-4; D remains unclear. CDR1 and CDR2 from the germline V gene are LNHNV and YYDKDF (reference sequence). The CDR3 is made up of 15 amino acids. V lost 0 bases and J lost 3, with 8 bases in between. The CDR3 loop reads CATSRDYGSNEKLFF. For the CDR3, the DNA is TGTGCCACCAGCAGAGACTACGGATCTAATGAAAAACTGTTTTTT.

The chain has TRBV6-9 and TRBJ1-2; D is possibly TRBD1 (5 bases). Trimming cost V 4 bases and J 6 bases, with 15 bases left between them. The germline V gene encodes CDR1 MNHGY and CDR2 SVAAGI. CDR3 size: 14 residues. CDR3 bases: TGTGCCAGCAGTTCAGGGATGGCCTACAATGGCTACACCTTC. Protein sequence: CASSSGMAYNGYTF.

The rearrangement joins TRBV6-4 to TRBJ2-2; D remains ambiguous. CDR3 length: 14 residues. Germline loops: CDR1 MRHNA, CDR2 SNTAGT. V lost 8 bases and J 3 bases, leaving 13 bases between the germline ends. The CDR3 DNA is TGTGCCAGCCGTGCGGTTGGGGACACCGGGGAGCTGTTTTTT. As protein: CASRAVGDTGELFF.